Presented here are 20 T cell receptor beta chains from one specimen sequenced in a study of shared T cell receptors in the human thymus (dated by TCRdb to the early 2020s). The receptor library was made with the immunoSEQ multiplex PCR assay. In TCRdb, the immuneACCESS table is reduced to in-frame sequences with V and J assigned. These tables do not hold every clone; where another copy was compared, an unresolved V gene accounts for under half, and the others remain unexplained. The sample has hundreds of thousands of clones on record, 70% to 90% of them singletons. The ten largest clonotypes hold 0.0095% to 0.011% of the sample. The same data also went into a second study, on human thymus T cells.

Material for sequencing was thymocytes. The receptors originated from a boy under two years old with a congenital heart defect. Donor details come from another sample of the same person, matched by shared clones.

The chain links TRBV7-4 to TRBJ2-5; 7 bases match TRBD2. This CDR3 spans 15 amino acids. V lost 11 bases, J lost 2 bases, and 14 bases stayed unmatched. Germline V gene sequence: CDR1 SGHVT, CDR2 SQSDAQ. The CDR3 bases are TGTGCCCCTGGGGGGGAGCGGATGTCACAAGAGACCCAGTACTTC. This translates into CAPGGERMSQETQYF.

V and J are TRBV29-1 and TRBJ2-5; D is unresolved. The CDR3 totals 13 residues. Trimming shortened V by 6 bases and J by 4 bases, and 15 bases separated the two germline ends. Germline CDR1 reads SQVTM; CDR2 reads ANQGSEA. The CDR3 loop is CSVSSSRTETQYF. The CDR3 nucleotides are TGCAGCGTCTCTAGTTCACGCACAGAGACCCAGTACTTC.

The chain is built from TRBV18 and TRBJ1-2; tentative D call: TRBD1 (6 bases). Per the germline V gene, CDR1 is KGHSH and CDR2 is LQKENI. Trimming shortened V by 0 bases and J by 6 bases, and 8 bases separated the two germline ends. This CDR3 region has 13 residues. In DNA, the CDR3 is TGTGCCAGCTCACCACCGACAGGTGATGGCTACACCTTC. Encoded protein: CASSPPTGDGYTF.

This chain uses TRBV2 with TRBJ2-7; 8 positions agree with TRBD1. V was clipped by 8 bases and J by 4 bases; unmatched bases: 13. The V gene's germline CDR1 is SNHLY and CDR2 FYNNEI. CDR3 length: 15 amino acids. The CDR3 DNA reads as TGTGCCAGCGGGCACTACGGGACAGGACTTTACGAGCAGTACTTC. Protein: CASGHYGTGLYEQYF.

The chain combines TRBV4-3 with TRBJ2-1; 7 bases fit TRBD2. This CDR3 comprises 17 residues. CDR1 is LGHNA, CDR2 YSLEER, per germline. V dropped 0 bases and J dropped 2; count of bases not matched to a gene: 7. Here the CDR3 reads CASSQDNPAGAYNEQFF. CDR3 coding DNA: TGCGCCAGCAGCCAAGACAACCCCGCGGGGGCCTACAATGAGCAGTTCTTC.

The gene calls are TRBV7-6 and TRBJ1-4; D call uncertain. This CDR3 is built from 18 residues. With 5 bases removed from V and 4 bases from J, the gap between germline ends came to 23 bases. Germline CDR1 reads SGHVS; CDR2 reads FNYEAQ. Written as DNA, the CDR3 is TGTGCCAGCAGCACCCGGGGAGGCCCCTTAAACAATAATGAAAAACTGTTTTTT. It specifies CASSTRGGPLNNNEKLFF.

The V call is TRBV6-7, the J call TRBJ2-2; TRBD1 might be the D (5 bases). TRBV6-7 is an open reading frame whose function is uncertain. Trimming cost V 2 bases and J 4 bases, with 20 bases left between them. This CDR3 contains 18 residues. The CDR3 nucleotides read TGTGCCAGCAGTTACCGGCCATTGGATTCCACAGGCACCGGGGAGCTGTTTTTT. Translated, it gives CASSYRPLDSTGTGELFF.

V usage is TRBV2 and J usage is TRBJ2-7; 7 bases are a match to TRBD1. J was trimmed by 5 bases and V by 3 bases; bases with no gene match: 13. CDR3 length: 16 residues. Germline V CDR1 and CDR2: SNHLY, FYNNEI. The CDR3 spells CASSDVSKGGGDEQYF. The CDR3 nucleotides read TGTGCCAGCAGTGATGTCTCCAAAGGGGGCGGCGACGAGCAGTACTTC.

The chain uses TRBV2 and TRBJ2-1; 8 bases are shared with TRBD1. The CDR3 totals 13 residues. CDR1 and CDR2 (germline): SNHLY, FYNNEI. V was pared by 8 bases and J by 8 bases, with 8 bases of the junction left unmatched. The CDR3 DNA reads TGTGCCAGCCCCGGTGGACAGGGCGATGAGCAGTTCTTC. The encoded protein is CASPGGQGDEQFF.

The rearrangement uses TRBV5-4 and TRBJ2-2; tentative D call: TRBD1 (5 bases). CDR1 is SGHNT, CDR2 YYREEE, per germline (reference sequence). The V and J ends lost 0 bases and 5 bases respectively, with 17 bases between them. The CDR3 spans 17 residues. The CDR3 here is CASSLVRQPLRTGELFF. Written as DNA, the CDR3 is TGTGCCAGCAGCTTGGTTCGACAGCCCTTGAGAACCGGGGAGCTGTTTTTT.

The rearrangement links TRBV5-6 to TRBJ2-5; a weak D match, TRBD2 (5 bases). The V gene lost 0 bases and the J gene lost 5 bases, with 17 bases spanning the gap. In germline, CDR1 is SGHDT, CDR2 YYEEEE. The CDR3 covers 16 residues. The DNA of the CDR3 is TGTGCCAGCAGCTTGGGGAGGAAGCCTAAATTGGAGACCCAGTACTTC. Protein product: CASSLGRKPKLETQYF.

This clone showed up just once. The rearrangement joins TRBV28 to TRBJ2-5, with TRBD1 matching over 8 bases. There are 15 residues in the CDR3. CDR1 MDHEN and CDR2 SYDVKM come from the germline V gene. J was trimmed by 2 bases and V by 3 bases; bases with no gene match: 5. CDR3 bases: TGTGCCAGCAGTTTCAGGGGGCAACGGCAAGAGACCCAGTACTTC. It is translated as CASSFRGQRQETQYF.

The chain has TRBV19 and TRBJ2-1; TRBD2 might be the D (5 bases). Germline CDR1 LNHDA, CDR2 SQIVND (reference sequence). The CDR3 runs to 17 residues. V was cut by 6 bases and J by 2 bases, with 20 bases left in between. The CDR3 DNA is TGTGCCAGTAGAAAGAATCACGACTACCCTACCTACAATGAGCAGTTCTTC. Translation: CASRKNHDYPTYNEQFF.

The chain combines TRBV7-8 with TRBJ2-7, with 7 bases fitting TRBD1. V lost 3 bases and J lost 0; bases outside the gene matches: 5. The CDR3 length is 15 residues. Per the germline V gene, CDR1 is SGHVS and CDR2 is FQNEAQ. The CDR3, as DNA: TGTGCCAGCAGCTTCGGGACAGTTAGCTCCTACGAGCAGTACTTC. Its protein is CASSFGTVSSYEQYF.

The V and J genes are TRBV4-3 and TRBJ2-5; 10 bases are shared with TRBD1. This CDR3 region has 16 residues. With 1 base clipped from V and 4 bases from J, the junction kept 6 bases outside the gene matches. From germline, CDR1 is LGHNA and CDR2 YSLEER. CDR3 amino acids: CASSQVLGQGRETQYF. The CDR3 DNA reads TGCGCCAGCAGCCAAGTCTTGGGACAGGGGAGAGAGACCCAGTACTTC.

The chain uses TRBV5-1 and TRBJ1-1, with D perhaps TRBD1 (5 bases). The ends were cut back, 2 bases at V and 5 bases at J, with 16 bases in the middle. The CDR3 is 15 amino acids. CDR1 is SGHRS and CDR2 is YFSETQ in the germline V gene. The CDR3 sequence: CASSLGVVTRTEAFF. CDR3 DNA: TGCGCCAGCAGCTTAGGGGTGGTGACGCGGACTGAAGCTTTCTTT.

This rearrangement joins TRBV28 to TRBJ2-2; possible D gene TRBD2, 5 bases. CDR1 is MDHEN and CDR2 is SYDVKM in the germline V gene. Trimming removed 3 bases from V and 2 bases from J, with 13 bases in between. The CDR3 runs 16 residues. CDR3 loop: CASSFQWERNTGELFF. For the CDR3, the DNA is TGTGCCAGCAGTTTTCAGTGGGAGAGAAACACCGGGGAGCTGTTTTTT.

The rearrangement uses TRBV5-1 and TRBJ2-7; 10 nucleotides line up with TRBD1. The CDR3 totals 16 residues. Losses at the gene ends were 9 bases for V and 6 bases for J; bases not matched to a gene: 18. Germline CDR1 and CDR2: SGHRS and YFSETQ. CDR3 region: CATRGGTGTGDSEQYF. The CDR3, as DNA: TGCGCCACCCGGGGGGGAACCGGGACAGGGGACTCCGAGCAGTACTTC. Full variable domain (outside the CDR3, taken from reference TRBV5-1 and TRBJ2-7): KAGVTQTPRYLIKTRGQQVTLSCSPISGHRSVSWYQQTPGQGLQFLFEYFSETQRNKGNFPGRFSGRQFSNSRSEMNVSTLELGDSALYLCATRGGTGTGDSEQYFGPGTRLTVT.

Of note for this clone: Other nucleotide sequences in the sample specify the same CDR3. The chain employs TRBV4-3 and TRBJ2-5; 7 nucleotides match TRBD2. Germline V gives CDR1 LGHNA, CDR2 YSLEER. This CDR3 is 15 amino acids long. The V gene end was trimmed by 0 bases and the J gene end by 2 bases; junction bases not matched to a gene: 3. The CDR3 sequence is CASSQDPGGQETQYF. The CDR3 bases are TGCGCCAGCAGCCAAGATCCGGGGGGACAAGAGACCCAGTACTTC.

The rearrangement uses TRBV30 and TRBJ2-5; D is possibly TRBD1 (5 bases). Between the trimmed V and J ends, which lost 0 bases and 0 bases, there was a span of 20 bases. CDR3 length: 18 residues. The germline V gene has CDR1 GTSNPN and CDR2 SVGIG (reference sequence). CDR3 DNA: TGTGCCTGGAGTGTTCTGTGGCAGACAGCAGGGTACCAAGAGACCCAGTACTTC. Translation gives CAWSVLWQTAGYQETQYF.